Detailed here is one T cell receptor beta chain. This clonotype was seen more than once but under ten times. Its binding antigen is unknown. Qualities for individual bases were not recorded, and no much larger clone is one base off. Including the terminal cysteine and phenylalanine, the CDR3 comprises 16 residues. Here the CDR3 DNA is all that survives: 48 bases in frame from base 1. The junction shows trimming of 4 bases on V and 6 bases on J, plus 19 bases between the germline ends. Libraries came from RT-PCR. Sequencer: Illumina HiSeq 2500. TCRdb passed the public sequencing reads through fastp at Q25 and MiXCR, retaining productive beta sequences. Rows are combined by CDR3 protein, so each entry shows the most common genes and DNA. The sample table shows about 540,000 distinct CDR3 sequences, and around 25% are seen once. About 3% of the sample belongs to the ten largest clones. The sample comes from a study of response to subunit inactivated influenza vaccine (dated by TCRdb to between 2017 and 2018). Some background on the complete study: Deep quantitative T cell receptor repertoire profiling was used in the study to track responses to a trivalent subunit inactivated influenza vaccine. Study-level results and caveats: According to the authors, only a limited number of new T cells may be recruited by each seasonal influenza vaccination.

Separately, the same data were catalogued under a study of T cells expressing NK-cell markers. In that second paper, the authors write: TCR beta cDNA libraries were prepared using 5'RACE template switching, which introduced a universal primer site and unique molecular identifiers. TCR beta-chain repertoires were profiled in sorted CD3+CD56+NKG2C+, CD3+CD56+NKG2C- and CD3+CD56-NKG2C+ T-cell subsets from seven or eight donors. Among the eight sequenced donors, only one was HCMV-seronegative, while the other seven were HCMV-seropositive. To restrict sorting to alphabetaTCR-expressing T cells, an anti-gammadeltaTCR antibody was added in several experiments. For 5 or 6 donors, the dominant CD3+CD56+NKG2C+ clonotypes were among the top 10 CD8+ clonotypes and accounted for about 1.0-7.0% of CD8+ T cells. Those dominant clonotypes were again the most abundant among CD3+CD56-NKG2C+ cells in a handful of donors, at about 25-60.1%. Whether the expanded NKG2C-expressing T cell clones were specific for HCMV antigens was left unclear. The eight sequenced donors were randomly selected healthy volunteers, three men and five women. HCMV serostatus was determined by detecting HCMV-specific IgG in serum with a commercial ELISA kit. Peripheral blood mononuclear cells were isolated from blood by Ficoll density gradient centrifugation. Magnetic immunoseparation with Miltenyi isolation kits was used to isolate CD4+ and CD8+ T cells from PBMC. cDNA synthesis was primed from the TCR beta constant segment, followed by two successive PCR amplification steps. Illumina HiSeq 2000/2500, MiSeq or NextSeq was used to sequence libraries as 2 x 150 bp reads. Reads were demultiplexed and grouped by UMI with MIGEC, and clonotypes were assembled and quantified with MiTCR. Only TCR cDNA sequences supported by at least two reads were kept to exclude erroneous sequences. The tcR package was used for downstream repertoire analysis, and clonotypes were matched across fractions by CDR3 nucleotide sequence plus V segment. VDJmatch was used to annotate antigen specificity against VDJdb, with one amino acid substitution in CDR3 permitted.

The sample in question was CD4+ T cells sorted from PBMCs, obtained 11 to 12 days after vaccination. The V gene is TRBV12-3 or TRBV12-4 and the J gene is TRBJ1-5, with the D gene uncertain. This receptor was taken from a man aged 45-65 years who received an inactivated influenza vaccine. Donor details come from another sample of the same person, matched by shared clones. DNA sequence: TGTGCCAGCAGTTCTTGGCCTTTGTCTGTCTCTCAGCCCCAGCATTTT. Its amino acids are CASSSWPLSVSQPQHF.